Shown below are 8 T cell receptor beta chains from a single sample sequenced in a study of tumor-infiltrating lymphocytes in oesophageal squamous cell carcinoma. TCRdb re-called the PCR reads with MiXCR, one entry per CDR3 protein. The sample includes approximately 20,000 distinct CDR3 sequences, roughly 39% seen only once; the top ten take roughly a tenth. Sequences were obtained from normal esophageal tissue next to the tumor. The origin of the receptors is a male donor with esophageal squamous cell carcinoma.

The V gene is TRBV28, the J gene TRBJ2-1; 11 positions agree with TRBD2. V shed 5 bases, J shed 6 bases, and the junction held 6 bases outside the gene matches. The CDR3 length is 15 residues. Germline-derived CDR1 and CDR2 are MDHEN and SYDVKM. The DNA for the CDR3 is TGTGCCAGCAGTACCCTAGCGGGAGGACTCAATGAGCAGTTCTTC. This encodes CASSTLAGGLNEQFF.

This sequence joins TRBV5-3 and TRBJ1-4, with 8 bases matching TRBD1. TRBV5-3 is marked as an open reading frame, function uncertain. The CDR3 has 15 residues. With 8 bases clipped from V and 4 bases from J, the junction kept 10 bases outside the gene matches. This CDR3 reads CASSGDRRVNEKLFF. The CDR3 nucleotides are TGTGCCAGCAGCGGGGACAGGCGAGTTAATGAAAAACTGTTTTTT.

The V and J genes are TRBV7-3 and TRBJ2-1; D might be TRBD1 or TRBD2, each matching 6 bases. Trimming pared 2 bases from V and 7 bases from J, leaving 27 bases between. The germline CDR1 and CDR2 sequences are SGHTA and FQGTGA. CDR3 length equals 19 residues. CDR3 in amino acids: CASSLGPHEGEARWNEQFF. For the CDR3, the DNA is TGTGCCAGCAGCTTAGGCCCCCACGAGGGGGAGGCTCGATGGAATGAGCAGTTCTTC.

This clonotype came up many times. V is TRBV19 and J is TRBJ2-1; 11 positions agree with TRBD2. The CDR3 loop spans 15 amino acids. With V trimmed by 5 bases and J by 4 bases, 4 bases remained unmatched. Per germline, CDR1 LNHDA and CDR2 SQIVND (reference sequence). The CDR3: CASSGLAGAYNEQFF. CDR3 nucleotides: TGTGCCAGTAGTGGACTAGCGGGCGCTTACAATGAGCAGTTCTTC.

At least ten counts were recorded for this clonotype. The chain links TRBV10-2 to TRBJ1-5; D ambiguous. Trimming took 6 bases from V and 3 from J, leaving 18 bases between them. Germline CDR1 reads WSHSY; CDR2 reads SAAADI. This CDR3 is built from 16 residues. The CDR3 loop is CASRQLTPHPNQPQHF. The DNA for the CDR3 is TGCGCCAGCAGGCAACTTACACCTCATCCCAATCAGCCCCAGCATTTT.

J is TRBJ2-2 and V is TRBV11-2; D ambiguous. This CDR3 has 14 residues. Trimming pared 1 base from V and 1 base from J, leaving 4 bases between. Germline CDR1 SGHAT, CDR2 FQNNGV. CDR3 coding DNA: TGTGCCAGCAGCTTAGCCCGGAACACCGGGGAGCTGTTTTTT. Residues: CASSLARNTGELFF. Full variable domain (rest looked up from reference TRBV11-2 and TRBJ2-2): EAGVAQSPRYKIIEKRQSVAFWCNPISGHATLYWYQQILGQGPKLLIQFQNNGVVDDSQLPKDRFSAERLKGVDSTLKIQPAKLEDSAVYLCASSLARNTGELFFGEGSRLTVL.

In this sample, this clonotype turned up many times. The CDR3 does not close with the conserved phenylalanine or tryptophan, likely indicating a read error. It is unclear where the CDR3 begins or ends on the DNA, so no DNA is shown, and the CDR3 is as TCRdb lists it. V and J are TRBV7-9 and TRBJ2-6; the table's D call TRBD1 went unverified against the DNA. The CDR3 totals 10 residues, both ends included. Germline V gives CDR1 SEHNR, CDR2 FQNEAQ (reference sequence). The chain's CDR3 is CASSLYVGGT.

The chain is built from TRBV7-4 and TRBJ2-3; D is unresolved. V lost 1 base and J 6 bases, leaving 11 bases between the germline ends. The CDR3 covers 14 residues. Germline-derived CDR1 and CDR2 are SGHVT and SQSDAQ. The CDR3 bases are TGTGCCAGCAGCTTAGTTTCCTGGGTGGATACGCAGTATTTT. Translating it yields CASSLVSWVDTQYF.